This T cell receptor beta chain was recorded in a study of shared clonotypes between healthy human individuals. Study-wide results and limits: Larger richness was generally estimated for naive than memory subsets.

Comments on this clone: Its specificity is unknown.

Trimming took 8 bases from V and 3 from J, leaving 20 bases between them. The CDR3 runs to 14 residues. Germline V gene lookup returns CDR1 GTSNPN and CDR2 SVGIG (reference sequence). Clones were read by immunoSEQ multiplex PCR, and TCRdb kept only the in-frame ones, dropping some. This sample has some 2.1 million clones, with roughly 94% found just once. The sequence derives from a man aged 18 to 29 in good health. The sample taken for sequencing was naive CD4+ T cells sorted from blood. Subset described: CD45RA+ positively selected. The rearrangement uses TRBV30 and TRBJ2-7; D may correspond to TRBD1 or TRBD2 (7 bases each). Here the CDR3 reads CARGGGGQHYEQYF. The CDR3 coding sequence is TGTGCCCGGGGAGGGGGGGGACAGCACTACGAGCAGTACTTC.